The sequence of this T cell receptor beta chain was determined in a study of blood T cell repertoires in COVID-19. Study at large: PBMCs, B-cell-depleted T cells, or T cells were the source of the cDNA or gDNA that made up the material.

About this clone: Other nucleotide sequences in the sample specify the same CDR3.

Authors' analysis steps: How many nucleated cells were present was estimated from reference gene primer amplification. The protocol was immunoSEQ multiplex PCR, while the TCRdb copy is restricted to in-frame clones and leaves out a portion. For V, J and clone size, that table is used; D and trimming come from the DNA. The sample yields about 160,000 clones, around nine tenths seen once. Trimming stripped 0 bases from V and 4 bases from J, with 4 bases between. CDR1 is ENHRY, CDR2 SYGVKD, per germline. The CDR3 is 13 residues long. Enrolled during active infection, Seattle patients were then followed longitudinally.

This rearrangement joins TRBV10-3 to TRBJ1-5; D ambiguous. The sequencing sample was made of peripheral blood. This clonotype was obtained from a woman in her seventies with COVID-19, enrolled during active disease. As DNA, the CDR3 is TGTGCCATCAGTGAGTCTGAGAATCAGCCCCAGCATTTT. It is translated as CAISESENQPQHF.